These T cell receptor beta chains were read from a single sample in a study of vaccination and CD4 T cells after COVID-19. TCRdb independently ran MiXCR on the PCR reads; one entry per CDR3 protein. The sample has fewer than 15,000 distinct CDR3 sequences, roughly 54% seen once; the top ten hold 15%. These receptors are not linked to any known antigen. The material sequenced was CD4+ T cells from blood, cultured in vitro. These receptors all come from a human donor who had recovered from COVID-19. CDR3s include the opening cysteine and the closing phenylalanine or tryptophan. The order of the fields is V gene, J gene, CDR3 protein.

TRBV10-1	TRBJ2-2	CASSFSGRNTGELFF
TRBV7-8	TRBJ1-5	CASSGGAGSNQPQHF
TRBV5-5	TRBJ2-3	CASSWNTDTQYF
TRBV20-1	TRBJ2-3	CSARPREVGQYF
TRBV18	TRBJ2-5	CASRTEYQETQYF
TRBV7-9	TRBJ2-2	CASSPLGQGAFSAGELFF
TRBV14	TRBJ1-5	CASSQTGVGPQHF
TRBV7-3	TRBJ2-5	CASSQLANQETQYF
TRBV25-1	TRBJ2-1	CASPLDRDLLGFF
TRBV7-2	TRBJ1-3	CASSLEAMGGTGDTIYF
TRBV7-9	TRBJ2-2	CASSFFSGSTGELFF
TRBV7-2	TRBJ2-5	CASSLSPTRAWYF